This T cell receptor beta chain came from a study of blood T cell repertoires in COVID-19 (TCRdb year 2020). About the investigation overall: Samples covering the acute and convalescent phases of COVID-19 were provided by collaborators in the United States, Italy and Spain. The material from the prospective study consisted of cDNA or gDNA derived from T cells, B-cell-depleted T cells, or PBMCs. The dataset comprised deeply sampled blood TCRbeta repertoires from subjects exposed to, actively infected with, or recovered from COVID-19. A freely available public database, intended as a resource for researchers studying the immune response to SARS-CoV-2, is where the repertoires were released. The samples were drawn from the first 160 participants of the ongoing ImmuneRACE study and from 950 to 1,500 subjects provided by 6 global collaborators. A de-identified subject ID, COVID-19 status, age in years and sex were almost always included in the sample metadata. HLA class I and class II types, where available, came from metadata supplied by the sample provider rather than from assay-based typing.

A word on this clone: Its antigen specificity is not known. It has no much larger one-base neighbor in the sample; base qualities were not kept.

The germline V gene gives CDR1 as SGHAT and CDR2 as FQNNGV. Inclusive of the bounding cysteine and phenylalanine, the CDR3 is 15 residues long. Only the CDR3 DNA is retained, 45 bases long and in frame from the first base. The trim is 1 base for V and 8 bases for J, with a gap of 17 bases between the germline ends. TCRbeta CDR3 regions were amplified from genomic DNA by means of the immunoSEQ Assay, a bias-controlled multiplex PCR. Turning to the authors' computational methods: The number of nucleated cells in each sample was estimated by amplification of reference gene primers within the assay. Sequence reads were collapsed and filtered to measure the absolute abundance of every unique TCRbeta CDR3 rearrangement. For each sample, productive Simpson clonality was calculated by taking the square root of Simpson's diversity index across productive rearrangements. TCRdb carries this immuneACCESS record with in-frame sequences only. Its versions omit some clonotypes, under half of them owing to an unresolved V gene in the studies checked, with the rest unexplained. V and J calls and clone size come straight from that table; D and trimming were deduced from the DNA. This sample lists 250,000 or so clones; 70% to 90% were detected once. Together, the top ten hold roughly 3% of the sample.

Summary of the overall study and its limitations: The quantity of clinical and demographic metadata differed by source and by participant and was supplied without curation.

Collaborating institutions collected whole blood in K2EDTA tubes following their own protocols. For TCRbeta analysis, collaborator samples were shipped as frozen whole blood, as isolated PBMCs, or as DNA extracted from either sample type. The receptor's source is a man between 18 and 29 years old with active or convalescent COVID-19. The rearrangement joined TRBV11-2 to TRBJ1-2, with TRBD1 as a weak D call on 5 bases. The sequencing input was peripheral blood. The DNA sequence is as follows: TGTGCCAGCAGCTTAGGGGAGGGCCAGGGAGGCGGCTACACCTTC. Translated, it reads CASSLGEGQGGGYTF.